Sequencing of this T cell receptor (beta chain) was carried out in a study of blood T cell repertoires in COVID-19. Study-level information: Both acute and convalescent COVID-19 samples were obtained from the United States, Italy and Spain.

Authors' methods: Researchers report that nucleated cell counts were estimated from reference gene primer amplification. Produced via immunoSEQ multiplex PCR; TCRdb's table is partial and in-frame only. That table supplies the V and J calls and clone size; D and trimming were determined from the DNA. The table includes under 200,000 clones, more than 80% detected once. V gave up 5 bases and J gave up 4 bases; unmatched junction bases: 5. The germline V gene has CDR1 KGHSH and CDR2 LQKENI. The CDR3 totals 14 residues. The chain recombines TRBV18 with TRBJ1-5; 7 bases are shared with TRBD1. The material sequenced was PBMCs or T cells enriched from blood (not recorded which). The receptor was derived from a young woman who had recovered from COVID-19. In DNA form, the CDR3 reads TGTGCCAGCTCAGAAGACAGGGCTAATCAGCCCCAGCATTTT. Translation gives CASSEDRANQPQHF.